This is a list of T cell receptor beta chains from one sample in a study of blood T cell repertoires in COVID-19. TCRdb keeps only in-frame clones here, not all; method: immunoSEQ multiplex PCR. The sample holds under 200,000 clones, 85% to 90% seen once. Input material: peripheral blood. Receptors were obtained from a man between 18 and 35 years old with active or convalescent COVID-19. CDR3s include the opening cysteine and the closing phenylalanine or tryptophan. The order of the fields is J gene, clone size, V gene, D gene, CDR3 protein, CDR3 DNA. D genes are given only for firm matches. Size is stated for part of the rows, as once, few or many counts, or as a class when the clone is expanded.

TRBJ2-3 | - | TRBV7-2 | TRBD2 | CASSQLAGLRGDTQYF | TGTGCCAGCAGCCAACTAGCGGGCCTTCGGGGAGATACGCAGTATTTT
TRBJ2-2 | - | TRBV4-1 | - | CASSQFVRAANTGELFF | TGCGCCAGCAGCCAGTTTGTTCGTGCAGCGAACACCGGGGAGCTGTTTTTT
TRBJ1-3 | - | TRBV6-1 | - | CASSEVATDPSGNTIYF | TGTGCCAGCAGTGAAGTCGCGACAGACCCCTCTGGAAACACCATATATTTT
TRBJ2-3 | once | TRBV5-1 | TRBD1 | CASSRDRGADTQYF | TGCGCCAGCAGCCGGGACAGGGGCGCAGATACGCAGTATTTT
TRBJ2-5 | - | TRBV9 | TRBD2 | CASSVFGREPRETQYF | TGTGCCAGCAGCGTGTTTGGGCGGGAGCCGAGGGAGACCCAGTACTTC
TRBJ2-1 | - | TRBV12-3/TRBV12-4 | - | CASSLFGEQFF | TGTGCCAGCAGTTTGTTCGGGGAGCAGTTCTTC
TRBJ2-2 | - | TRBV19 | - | CASSISGYTGELFF | TGTGCCAGTAGTATAAGCGGATACACCGGGGAGCTGTTTTTT
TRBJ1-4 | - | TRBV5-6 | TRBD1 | CASSLAAGGGEKLFF | TGTGCCAGCAGCTTGGCTGCAGGGGGCGGTGAAAAACTGTTTTTT
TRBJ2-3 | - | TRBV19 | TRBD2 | CASSISGGETDTQYF | TGTGCCAGTAGTATAAGCGGGGGGGAGACAGATACGCAGTATTTT
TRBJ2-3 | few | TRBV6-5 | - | CASRIPSRDTQYF | TGTGCCAGCAGAATTCCTAGCAGAGATACGCAGTATTTT
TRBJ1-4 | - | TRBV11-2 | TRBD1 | CASSIRTGGNEKLFF | TGTGCCAGCAGCATCAGGACAGGGGGAAATGAAAAACTGTTTTTT
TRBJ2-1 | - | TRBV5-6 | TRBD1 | CASSPGQGANEQFF | TGTGCCAGCAGCCCGGGACAGGGGGCGAATGAGCAGTTCTTC
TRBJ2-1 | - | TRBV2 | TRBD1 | CASSESGTGVNEQFF | TGTGCCAGCAGTGAATCCGGGACAGGGGTCAATGAGCAGTTCTTC
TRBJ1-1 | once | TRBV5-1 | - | CASSLVAGGGWAFF | TGCGCCAGCAGCTTAGTCGCGGGGGGCGGCTGGGCTTTCTTT
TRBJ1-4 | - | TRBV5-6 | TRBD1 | CASSLARGPVREKLFF | TGTGCCAGCAGCTTGGCCAGGGGGCCTGTGCGGGAAAAACTGTTTTTT
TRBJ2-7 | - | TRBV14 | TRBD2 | CASSQTGTTRFYEQYF | TGTGCCAGCAGCCAAACCGGGACTACCCGTTTCTACGAGCAGTACTTC
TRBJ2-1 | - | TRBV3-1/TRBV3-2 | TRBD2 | CASSQEGGFYNEQFF | TGTGCCAGCAGCCAAGAGGGAGGGTTCTACAATGAGCAGTTCTTC
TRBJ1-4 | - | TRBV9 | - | CASSVGVRGEKLFF | TGTGCCAGCAGCGTAGGAGTCCGGGGTGAAAAACTGTTTTTT
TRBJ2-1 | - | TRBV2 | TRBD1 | CASRGIMTGSSYNEQFF | TGTGCCAGCAGGGGAATTATGACAGGGAGCTCCTACAATGAGCAGTTCTTC
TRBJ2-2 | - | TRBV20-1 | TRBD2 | CSASSASGGVGELFF | TGCAGTGCTAGTTCGGCTAGCGGGGGGGTTGGGGAGCTGTTTTTT
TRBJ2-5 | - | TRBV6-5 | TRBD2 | CASSYAGAGQQETQYF | TGTGCCAGCAGTTACGCGGGAGCGGGTCAACAAGAGACCCAGTACTTC
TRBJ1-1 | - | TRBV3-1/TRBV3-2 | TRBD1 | CASSHIRQGGTEAFF | TGTGCCAGCAGCCATATACGACAGGGCGGTACTGAAGCTTTCTTT
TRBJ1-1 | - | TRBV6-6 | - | CASSYGGSEAFF | TGTGCCAGCAGTTACGGGGGGTCAGAAGCTTTCTTT
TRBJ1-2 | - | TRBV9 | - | CASSVDRNYGYTF | TGTGCCAGCAGCGTTGACAGAAATTATGGCTACACCTTC
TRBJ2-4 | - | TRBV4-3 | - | CASSQDVAGGKNIQYF | TGCGCCAGCAGCCAAGATGTAGCCGGAGGGAAAAACATTCAGTACTTC
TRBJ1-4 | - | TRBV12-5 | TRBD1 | CASGLLTGGTNEKLFF | TGTGCTAGTGGTTTGTTAACAGGGGGGACTAATGAAAAACTGTTTTTT
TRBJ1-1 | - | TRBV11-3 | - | CASSLALTEAFF | TGTGCCAGCAGCTTAGCTCTGACTGAAGCTTTCTTT
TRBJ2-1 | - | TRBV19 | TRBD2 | CASSILPGGSYNEQFF | TGTGCCAGTAGTATCCTCCCGGGGGGGTCCTACAATGAGCAGTTCTTC
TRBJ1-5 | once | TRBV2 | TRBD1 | CASSPGQMGQPQHF | TGTGCCAGCAGTCCGGGACAGATGGGGCAGCCCCAGCATTTT
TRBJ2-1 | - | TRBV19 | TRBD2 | CASLAGPSYNEQFF | TGTGCCAGTCTAGCGGGGCCCTCCTACAATGAGCAGTTCTTC
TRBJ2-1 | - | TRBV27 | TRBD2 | CASSLKRGTYNEQFF | TGTGCCAGCAGTTTAAAGCGGGGAACCTACAATGAGCAGTTCTTC
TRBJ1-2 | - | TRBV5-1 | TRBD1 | CASSLPSTGNGYTF | TGCGCCAGCAGCTTGCCTTCGACAGGGAATGGCTACACCTTC
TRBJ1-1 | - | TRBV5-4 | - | CASSSGGNLWTEAFF | TGTGCCAGCAGCTCGGGAGGGAACCTGTGGACTGAAGCTTTCTTT